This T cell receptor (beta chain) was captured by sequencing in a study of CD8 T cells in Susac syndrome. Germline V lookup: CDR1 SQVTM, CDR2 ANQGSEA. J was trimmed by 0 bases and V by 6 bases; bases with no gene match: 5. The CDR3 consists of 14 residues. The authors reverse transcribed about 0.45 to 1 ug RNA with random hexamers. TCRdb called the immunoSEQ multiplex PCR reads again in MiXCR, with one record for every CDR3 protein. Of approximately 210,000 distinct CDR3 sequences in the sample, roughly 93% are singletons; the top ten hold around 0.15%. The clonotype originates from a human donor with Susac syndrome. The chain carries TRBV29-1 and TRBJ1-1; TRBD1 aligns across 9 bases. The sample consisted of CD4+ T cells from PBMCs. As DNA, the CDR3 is TGCAGCGTCAGGGACAGGGATGTGAACACTGAAGCTTTCTTT. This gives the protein CSVRDRDVNTEAFF.